This entry is about one T cell receptor beta chain. The CDR3 has 15 residues. CDR1 SQVTM and CDR2 ANQGSEA come from the germline V gene. The germline V and J ends were trimmed by 4 bases and 2 bases, with 12 bases remaining between them. The sample is drawn from a study of OX40 agonist ivuxolimab in advanced cancers. The method was immunoSEQ multiplex PCR; TCRdb's version includes in-frame clones alone and lacks a portion of them. The sample includes roughly 68,000 clones, roughly nine tenths of them seen just once. This receptor was obtained from an adult with an advanced solid tumor such as melanoma, head and neck, liver or kidney cancer. The V and J genes are TRBV29-1 and TRBJ2-6; tentative D call: TRBD2 (6 bases). Material: CD4+ or CD8+ T cells sorted from blood, obtained in a trial of the OX40 agonist ivuxolimab. The CDR3 DNA reads TGCAGCGTTGCTGGGGACTCGACTGGGGCCAACGTCCTGACTTTC. This codes for CSVAGDSTGANVLTF.